One and the same sample provided the 21 T cell receptor beta chains below, sequenced in a study of patients and donors after allogeneic stem cell transplantation. TCRdb called the RT-PCR reads again in MiXCR, with one record for every CDR3 protein. In the table there are 410,000 or so distinct CDR3 sequences, 16% of which are singletons. The material sequenced was blood, either unsorted or a sorted T cell fraction (not recorded which). These receptors all stem from a human donor who was either an allogeneic HSCT recipient or a stem cell or donor lymphocyte infusion donor (not recorded which). It is not recorded whose cells these are; they may come from a transplant donor.

The chain joins TRBV11-2 to TRBJ2-1; the match to TRBD2 covers 7 bases. V shed 6 bases and J 3 bases; nucleotides not matched to a gene: 8. CDR1 is SGHAT and CDR2 is FQNNGV in the germline V gene. The CDR3 has 15 amino acids. The CDR3 region is CASRQRGLSYNEQFF. DNA of the CDR3: TGTGCCAGCAGGCAAAGGGGACTAAGCTACAATGAGCAGTTCTTC. Variable domain in full (rest from reference TRBV11-2 and TRBJ2-1): EAGVAQSPRYKIIEKRQSVAFWCNPISGHATLYWYQQILGQGPKLLIQFQNNGVVDDSQLPKDRFSAERLKGVDSTLKIQPAKLEDSAVYLCASRQRGLSYNEQFFGPGTRLTVL.

This clonotype was seen more than once but under ten times. The rearrangement links TRBV20-1 to TRBJ1-1; no clear D. Per the germline V gene, CDR1 is DFQATT and CDR2 is SNEGSKA (reference sequence). Trimming stripped 6 bases from V and 11 bases from J, with 19 bases between. This CDR3 spans 12 amino acids. CDR3 sequence (DNA): TGCAGTGCGAAAGATACGGGGTTGTGCGCTTTCTTT. Translation: CSAKDTGLCAFF.

The chain employs TRBV7-8 and TRBJ1-1; 8 nucleotides agree with TRBD1. This CDR3 has 14 residues. The junction had 6 bases not matched to a gene; V was cut back by 5 bases and J by 4 bases. Germline CDR1 reads SGHVS; CDR2 reads FQNEAQ. CDR3 in amino acids: CASSTDREGTEAFF. In nucleotides, the CDR3 is TGTGCCAGCAGCACGGACAGGGAGGGCACTGAAGCTTTCTTT.

This clonotype was seen a few times. The gene calls are TRBV28 and TRBJ2-5; D gene ambiguous. The CDR3 length is 13 residues. Trimming took 3 bases from V and 7 from J, leaving 12 bases between them. Per the germline V gene, CDR1 is MDHEN and CDR2 is SYDVKM. CDR3 bases: TGTGCCAGCAGTTTCATAGCTATGGGGACCCAGTACTTC. Its translation: CASSFIAMGTQYF.

This clonotype was detected ten times or more. The chain carries TRBV5-1 and TRBJ1-2, with a weak D call TRBD1 (5 bases). CDR1 is SGHRS and CDR2 is YFSETQ in the germline V gene. The CDR3 spans 17 residues. The V and J ends lost 2 bases and 1 base respectively, with 18 bases between them. The CDR3 bases are TGCGCCAGCAGCTTCTTTCTCGACAGCAGCCTTAACTATGGCTACACCTTC. Its translation: CASSFFLDSSLNYGYTF.

This clonotype came up a few times. The CDR3 bases are TGTGCCAGCAGCTTGGGACAGACGAAGCAGTTCTTC. It encodes CASSLGQTKQFF. The V and J genes are TRBV7-9 and TRBJ2-1; 7 positions agree with TRBD1. J lost 11 bases, V lost 3 bases, and 4 bases had no gene match. The germline CDR1 and CDR2 sequences are SEHNR and FQNEAQ (reference sequence). The CDR3 loop spans 12 amino acids.

The V gene is TRBV15, the J gene TRBJ2-7, with 8 bases fitting TRBD2. The germline V gene has CDR1 LNHNV and CDR2 YYDKDF (reference sequence). With 7 bases clipped from V and 2 bases from J, the junction kept 7 bases outside the gene matches. The CDR3 has 14 residues. The CDR3 nucleotides read TGTGCCACCAACGCGGGAGGAGGGACCTACGAGCAGTACTTC. Translation gives CATNAGGGTYEQYF.

The chain carries TRBV5-1 and TRBJ2-6; D remains ambiguous. This CDR3 has 15 residues. Germline-derived CDR1 and CDR2 are SGHRS and YFSETQ. Trimming took 4 bases from V and 2 from J, leaving 10 bases between them. Written as DNA, the CDR3 is TGCGCCAGCAGCCCCCATGATCCTGGGGCCAACGTCCTGACTTTC. Its translation: CASSPHDPGANVLTF.

Only a few counts were recorded for this clonotype. The V and J genes are TRBV6-5 and TRBJ1-6; D is undetermined. From germline, CDR1 is MNHEY and CDR2 SVGAGI. V was trimmed by 1 base and J by 7 bases, leaving 8 bases between them. CDR3 size: 14 residues. The CDR3 here is CASSYFRLNSPLHF. CDR3 DNA sequence: TGTGCCAGCAGTTACTTTAGGTTAAATTCACCCCTCCACTTT.

This chain joins TRBV12-3 or TRBV12-4 and TRBJ2-2; 10 bases are a match to TRBD2. The CDR3 is made up of 18 amino acids. V lost 3 bases, J lost 7 bases, and 14 bases stayed unmatched. CDR3 loop: CASSFLEAGGPGYGELFF. DNA of the CDR3: TGTGCCAGCAGTTTTCTCGAAGCGGGAGGGCCGGGATACGGGGAGCTGTTTTTT.

The table lists this clonotype with a few counts. The chain has TRBV24-1 and TRBJ2-7; tentatively, D is TRBD1 or TRBD2 (5 bases each). The V gene lost 5 bases and the J gene lost 2 bases, with 9 bases spanning the gap. The V gene's germline CDR1 is KGHDR and CDR2 SFDVKD. The CDR3 is 13 amino acids. CDR3: CATSGGGPYEQYF. The CDR3 DNA sequence: TGTGCCACCAGTGGTGGGGGACCCTACGAGCAGTACTTC.

In its sample, this clonotype was seen a few times. This chain links TRBV30 with TRBJ1-5, with D uncertain. V lost 2 bases, J lost 2 bases, and 7 bases lay in between. CDR1 is GTSNPN, CDR2 SVGIG, per germline (reference sequence). The CDR3 is 13 residues long. CDR3 DNA sequence: TGTGCCTGGAGTACCGGGGGCAATCAGCCCCAGCATTTT. Translated: CAWSTGGNQPQHF.

This clonotype appeared a few times. This chain connects TRBV28 to TRBJ2-5; the match to TRBD2 covers 9 bases. CDR3 length: 16 amino acids. Germline V gives CDR1 MDHEN, CDR2 SYDVKM. Trimming removed 3 bases from V and 2 bases from J; junction bases left unmatched: 7. The DNA for the CDR3 is TGTGCCAGCAGTTTTAGTAGCGGGAGTCGGCAAGAGACCCAGTACTTC. This sequence encodes CASSFSSGSRQETQYF.

J is TRBJ2-1 and V is TRBV2; 10 bases are shared with TRBD2. Trimming at V came to 7 bases and at J to 4 bases, leaving 10 bases not matched to a gene. The CDR3 contains 16 residues. The germline CDR1 and CDR2 sequences are SNHLY and FYNNEI. The chain's CDR3 is CASTLHPGLAYNEQFF. The CDR3 DNA is TGTGCCAGCACCCTCCACCCGGGACTAGCGTACAATGAGCAGTTCTTC.

This clonotype was observed at least ten times. The chain carries TRBV7-3 and TRBJ2-3; 7 bases match TRBD2. The CDR3 has 13 amino acids. J was trimmed by 4 bases and V by 5 bases; bases with no gene match: 3. The germline CDR1 and CDR2 sequences are SGHTA and FQGTGA. CDR3 nucleotides: TGTGCCAGCAGCGGGACTAACTCAGATACGCAGTATTTT. Encoded protein: CASSGTNSDTQYF.

The chain couples TRBV5-1 to TRBJ2-1; D is undetermined. The germline CDR1 and CDR2 sequences are SGHRS and YFSETQ. The CDR3 contains 14 residues. Trimming pared 0 bases from V and 10 bases from J, leaving 14 bases between. CDR3 bases: TGCGCCAGCAGCTTGGCCTCGTCCCCCGGAGAGCAGTTCTTC. Its protein product is CASSLASSPGEQFF.

This clonotype has at least ten counts. The chain recombines TRBV27 with TRBJ2-3, with D perhaps matching TRBD1 or TRBD2 (5 bases each). V shed 5 bases and J shed 2 bases, with 5 bases lying between them. This CDR3 region has 12 residues. Per the germline V gene, CDR1 is MNHEY and CDR2 is SMNVEV (reference sequence). CDR3 sequence (DNA): TGTGCCAGCAGTGGGACCACAGATACGCAGTATTTT. It specifies CASSGTTDTQYF.

This clonotype has ten or more counts. The chain is built from TRBV7-4 and TRBJ1-2; TRBD1 might be the D (5 bases). Germline CDR1 reads SGHVT; CDR2 reads SQSDAQ. Trimming stripped 5 bases from V and 1 base from J, with 17 bases between. There are 16 residues in the CDR3. The DNA for the CDR3 is TGTGCCAGCAGCCCGTGTAGGCAGGGCTGTAACTATGGCTACACCTTC. It is translated as CASSPCRQGCNYGYTF.

The rearrangement uses TRBV30 and TRBJ2-3, with a tentative D call TRBD1 (5 bases). The CDR3 covers 13 residues. The V end lost 2 bases, the J end lost 4 bases, and 10 bases lay between the germline ends. Germline V gives CDR1 GTSNPN, CDR2 SVGIG (reference sequence). CDR3 loop: CAWSPQGADTQYF. CDR3 DNA: TGTGCCTGGAGTCCGCAGGGCGCAGATACGCAGTATTTT.

A few counts support this clonotype. This chain links TRBV29-1 with TRBJ2-5; either TRBD1 or TRBD2 may fit D (5 bases each). CDR1 is SQVTM and CDR2 is ANQGSEA in the germline V gene. The CDR3 totals 13 residues. V was clipped by 5 bases and J by 5 bases, with 15 bases between them. Here the CDR3 DNA reads TGCAGCGTTTCCGGGACCCGGAAGGAGACCCAGTACTTC. It translates to CSVSGTRKETQYF.

The sample holds many counts of this clonotype. This chain joins TRBV7-3 and TRBJ2-3, with D maybe TRBD1 (6 bases). This CDR3 contains 17 residues. Germline assignment: CDR1 SGHTA and CDR2 FQGTGA. V lost 1 base to trimming and J lost 2 bases, with 16 bases between them. In nucleotides, the CDR3 is TGTGCCAGCAGCTTAAAAGCGACCGGGACATACACAGATACGCAGTATTTT. Protein sequence: CASSLKATGTYTDTQYF.